The 28 T cell receptor beta chains below all came from one sample that was sequenced in a study of CD8 T cells in ankylosing spondylitis (TCRdb year 2017). Beyond this particular receptor, the publication reports: Blood from ankylosing spondylitis patients appeared to be characterized by a TCR beta motif made up of several highly homologous amino acid variants.

Preparation of the library involved 5' RACE. The listed sequencing device is Illumina HiSeq 2500. The public sequencing data were trimmed at Q25 with fastp and processed into clonotypes with MiXCR by TCRdb, which kept only in-frame beta chains. When rows share a CDR3 protein, they turn into one entry using the most common DNA and genes. The sample table shows 470,000 or so distinct CDR3 sequences, and 20% to 30% are seen once. The ten largest clones take up over 0.8% of the sample. These receptors are not linked to any known antigen. The sequencing sample was made of blood, either unsorted or a sorted T cell fraction (not recorded which). The receptors here all came from a male donor with ankylosing spondylitis.

This clonotype was picked up a small number of times. This rearrangement joins TRBV7-6 to TRBJ1-4; TRBD1 is a possible D gene (5 bases). CDR1 is SGHVS, CDR2 FNYEAQ, per germline. Trimming pared 5 bases from V and 8 bases from J, leaving 15 bases between. The CDR3 extends over 14 amino acids. Here the CDR3 reads CASSPIGGGEKLFF. The CDR3 DNA reads TGTGCCAGCAGCCCCATCGGGGGTGGGGAAAAACTGTTTTTT.

The chain is built from TRBV10-3 and TRBJ1-1; 7 bases map to TRBD1. V shed 4 bases and J 1 base; nucleotides not matched to a gene: 3. Germline V gives CDR1 ENHRY, CDR2 SYGVKD. This CDR3 region has 14 residues. CDR3 in amino acids: CAISGGQRNTEAFF. The CDR3 DNA reads TGTGCCATCAGTGGGGGACAGAGGAACACTGAAGCTTTCTTT.

Only a few counts were recorded for this clonotype. The V gene is TRBV7-9, the J gene TRBJ2-7; no clear D. The CDR3 runs to 12 residues. The V and J ends lost 1 base and 7 bases respectively, with 8 bases between them. The germline gives CDR1 SEHNR, CDR2 FQNEAQ (reference sequence). The CDR3 DNA follows: TGTGCCAGCAGCTTAGGGGCGAAGGAGCAGTACTTC. Translating gives CASSLGAKEQYF.

J is TRBJ1-1 and V is TRBV29-1, with 9 bases fitting TRBD1. V dropped 3 bases and J dropped 5; count of bases not matched to a gene: 4. The CDR3 sequence is 13 residues long. Germline V gene sequence: CDR1 SQVTM, CDR2 ANQGSEA. CDR3 sequence (DNA): TGCAGCGTTGATAGGACAGGGGTGACTGAAGCTTTCTTT. Encoded protein: CSVDRTGVTEAFF.

The chain recombines TRBV15 with TRBJ1-3; weak D call: TRBD1 (5 bases). The CDR3 has 16 residues. The germline V gene has CDR1 LNHNV and CDR2 YYDKDF (reference sequence). Trimming took off 5 bases at V and 0 bases at J, with 14 bases between the two ends. CDR3 in amino acids: CATSRGDVDSGNTIYF. DNA for the CDR3: TGTGCCACCAGCCGGGGGGACGTCGACTCTGGAAACACCATATATTTT.

The table lists this clonotype with a few counts. The CDR3 DNA follows: TGTGCCAGCAAGGCTACAGAATCGCGCTCCTACAATGAGCAGTTCTTC. It encodes CASKATESRSYNEQFF. The V gene is TRBV12-3 or TRBV12-4, the J gene TRBJ2-1, with D hard to call. The CDR3 loop spans 16 amino acids. Trimming stripped 7 bases from V and 0 bases from J, with 16 bases between.

At least ten counts were recorded for this clonotype. This chain joins TRBV18 and TRBJ2-3, with 7 nucleotides matching TRBD1. Trimming took 6 bases from V and 4 from J; bases not matched to a gene: 4. Per germline, CDR1 KGHSH and CDR2 LQKENI. This CDR3 comprises 13 residues. CDR3 sequence: CASSSQGSDTQYF. The CDR3 DNA is TGTGCCAGCTCTTCACAGGGGTCAGATACGCAGTATTTT. The full variable domain, with the rest looked up from reference TRBV18 and TRBJ2-3, is NAGVMQNPRHLVRRRGQEARLRCSPMKGHSHVYWYRQLPEEGLKFMVYLQKENIIDESGMPKERFSAEFPKEGPSILRIQQVVRGDSAAYFCASSSQGSDTQYFGPGTRLTVL.

The chain has TRBV5-6 and TRBJ1-4; D gene uncertain. Between the trimmed V and J ends, which lost 2 bases and 10 bases, there was a span of 18 bases. Germline V lookup: CDR1 SGHDT, CDR2 YYEEEE. The CDR3 has 15 amino acids. CDR3 bases: TGTGCCAGCAGCTTTCAGGCAGCTTCACAACGAAAACTGTTTTTT. Its translation is CASSFQAASQRKLFF.

In its sample, this clonotype was seen many times. V is TRBV20-1 and J is TRBJ2-4, with TRBD1 matching 9 bases. V lost 4 bases to trimming and J lost 8 bases; unmatched junction nucleotides: 12. The CDR3 runs to 15 residues. Germline V lookup: CDR1 DFQATT, CDR2 SNEGSKA (reference sequence). The CDR3 sequence: CSAMIPTGGRDIQYF. The CDR3 region has the DNA TGCAGTGCTATGATCCCGACAGGGGGGAGGGACATTCAGTACTTC.

This chain connects TRBV13 to TRBJ2-1, with TRBD2 identical over 7 bases. The CDR3 consists of 12 residues. Germline V gene sequence: CDR1 PRHDT, CDR2 FYEKMQ (reference sequence). With V trimmed by 8 bases and J by 4 bases, 2 bases remained unmatched. CDR3 sequence reads: CASVGGYNEQFF. Written as DNA, the CDR3 is TGTGCCAGCGTGGGAGGGTACAATGAGCAGTTCTTC.

This clonotype occurred a few times. The J gene is TRBJ1-1, the V gene TRBV6-1; D call uncertain. Trimming removed 2 bases at V and 7 bases at J, with 11 bases between. Germline-derived CDR1 and CDR2 are MNHNS and SASEGT. The CDR3 is 13 amino acids. CDR3 in DNA: TGTGCCAGCAGTGAAACCAGGTACCTTGAAGCTTTCTTT. Translation gives CASSETRYLEAFF.

Only one count was recorded for this clonotype. This chain joins TRBV7-6 and TRBJ2-7, with 8 bases lining up with TRBD1. This CDR3 is built from 15 residues. Germline V lookup: CDR1 SGHVS, CDR2 FNYEAQ. V gave up 0 bases and J gave up 5 bases; unmatched junction bases: 6. CDR3 bases: TGTGCCAGCAGCTTAGCGGGGACAGGCCCCCACGAGCAGTACTTC. This translates into CASSLAGTGPHEQYF.

The chain is built from TRBV14 and TRBJ2-1; D remains unclear. CDR1 is SGHDN, CDR2 FVKESK, per germline. There are 13 residues in the CDR3. The germline V and J ends were trimmed by 1 base and 5 bases, with 6 bases remaining between them. The CDR3 protein is CASSQGLHNEQFF. The CDR3 bases are TGTGCCAGCAGCCAAGGTCTCCACAATGAGCAGTTCTTC.

This clonotype appeared a few times. Its ends do not fully match the called genes, so a read error is possible. This chain connects TRBV3-1 to TRBJ2-1; D call uncertain. The germline V gene encodes CDR1 LGHDT and CDR2 YNNKEL (reference sequence). This CDR3 spans 12 amino acids. CDR3 nucleotides: TGTGCCAGCAGACAAGCCTCCAATGAGCAGTTCTTC. Amino acid sequence: CASRQASNEQFF.

CDR3 sequence (DNA): TGTGCCACCAGTATCCCGGGAGCCGATGAGCAGTTCTTC. Its protein product is CATSIPGADEQFF. V gene TRBV24-1 combines with J gene TRBJ2-1, with a tentative D call TRBD2 (6 bases). The V end was cut by 6 bases, the J end by 8 bases, with 13 bases between. CDR3 length equals 13 residues. Germline loops: CDR1 KGHDR, CDR2 SFDVKD.

This clonotype appeared a few times. CDR3 bases: TGTGCCAGCAGGAGGACAGACTCCTACGATAAGCAGTACGTC. The encoded protein is CASRRTDSYDKQYV. The gene calls are TRBV2 and TRBJ2-7; TRBD1 might be the D (6 bases). The germline V gene has CDR1 SNHLY and CDR2 FYNNEI. V was cut by 6 bases and J by 8 bases, with 20 bases left in between. The CDR3 length is 14 residues.

The gene calls are TRBV20-1 and TRBJ1-4, with D possibly TRBD1 on 5 matching bases. The germline V gene encodes CDR1 DFQATT and CDR2 SNEGSKA (reference sequence). V was cut by 2 bases and J by 11 bases, with 15 bases left in between. The CDR3 is made up of 13 amino acids. The CDR3 reads CSARSARGGKLFF. The CDR3 DNA reads as TGCAGTGCTAGATCAGCTAGGGGCGGGAAACTGTTTTTT.

The genes are TRBV19 and TRBJ2-1, with TRBD1 as a possible D gene (6 bases). Germline loops: CDR1 LNHDA, CDR2 SQIVND (reference sequence). V shed 7 bases and J shed 4 bases, with 23 bases lying between them. This CDR3 is 17 amino acids long. CDR3 sequence reads: CASTGTIGGTNYNEQFF. CDR3 nucleotide sequence: TGTGCCAGTACCGGGACAATTGGGGGAACAAATTACAATGAGCAGTTCTTC.

This clonotype was counted a few times. The chain combines TRBV2 with TRBJ1-6; 11 bases align to TRBD1. After removal of 5 bases from V and 9 bases from J, the junction contained 6 bases not matched to a gene. Germline CDR1 and CDR2: SNHLY and FYNNEI. CDR3 length: 15 residues. In DNA, the CDR3 is TGTGCCAGCAGTTCCGGGACAGGGGGACGTTCACCCCTCCACTTT. This codes for CASSSGTGGRSPLHF.

This chain joins TRBV20-1 and TRBJ2-7; 16 bases align to TRBD2. The V gene's germline CDR1 is DFQATT and CDR2 SNEGSKA (reference sequence). The CDR3 length is 16 residues. Germline trimming cut 6 bases from V and 6 bases from J; bases unmatched to any gene: 11. In DNA, the CDR3 is TGCAGTGCCGACATCGGGACTAGCGGGAGGGCCTTCGAGCAGTACTTC. It codes for CSADIGTSGRAFEQYF.

J is TRBJ2-7 and V is TRBV5-1, with TRBD1 matching 8 bases. The CDR3 runs 13 residues. From germline, CDR1 is SGHRS and CDR2 YFSETQ. Trimming at V came to 4 bases and at J to 3 bases, leaving 3 bases not matched to a gene. The CDR3 reads CASSNGQGYEQYV. DNA for the CDR3: TGCGCCAGCAGCAACGGACAGGGCTACGAGCAGTACGTC.

This chain uses TRBV18 with TRBJ1-5, with a possible D match to TRBD1 (5 bases). Germline CDR1 is KGHSH and CDR2 is LQKENI. There are 15 residues in the CDR3. The germline V and J ends were trimmed by 2 bases and 3 bases, with 11 bases remaining between them. Here the CDR3 reads CASSPSAGLNQPQHF. The CDR3, as DNA: TGTGCCAGCTCACCAAGTGCAGGGCTCAATCAGCCCCAGCATTTT. Supplemented by reference TRBV18 and TRBJ1-5, the full variable domain reads NAGVMQNPRHLVRRRGQEARLRCSPMKGHSHVYWYRQLPEEGLKFMVYLQKENIIDESGMPKERFSAEFPKEGPSILRIQQVVRGDSAAYFCASSPSAGLNQPQHFGDGTRLSIL.

The V gene is TRBV20-1, the J gene TRBJ2-1, with D tentatively TRBD2 (6 bases). The germline V gene encodes CDR1 DFQATT and CDR2 SNEGSKA (reference sequence). V shed 4 bases and J shed 2 bases, with 12 bases lying between them. This CDR3 is built from 14 residues. The CDR3 region has the DNA TGCAGTGCTACCGGCGGGGCAACCTACAATGAGCAGTTCTTC. This codes for CSATGGATYNEQFF.

The chain recombines TRBV20-1 with TRBJ1-1; the match to TRBD1 covers 7 bases. The germline gives CDR1 DFQATT, CDR2 SNEGSKA (reference sequence). The CDR3 extends over 12 amino acids. CDR3 sequence: CRADRTNTEAFF. The CDR3 coding sequence is TGCAGGGCGGACAGGACCAACACTGAAGCTTTCTTT.

This clonotype was seen a few times. The chain uses TRBV18 and TRBJ1-6; 9 bases align to TRBD1. V gave up 3 bases and J gave up 9 bases; unmatched junction bases: 6. Germline V CDR1 and CDR2: KGHSH, LQKENI. The CDR3 spans 15 residues. CDR3 nucleotides: TGTGCCAGCTCACCTCACGGGACAGGGACTTCACCCCTCCACTTT. Residues: CASSPHGTGTSPLHF.

This rearrangement joins TRBV11-2 to TRBJ1-2; TRBD1 agrees at 9 bases. This CDR3 comprises 15 residues. Germline V lookup: CDR1 SGHAT, CDR2 FQNNGV. With 7 bases clipped from V and 6 bases from J, the junction kept 12 bases outside the gene matches. The CDR3 protein is CASTSDRGPYNGYTF. For the CDR3, the DNA is TGTGCCAGCACCTCGGACAGGGGACCGTATAATGGCTACACCTTC. Together with reference TRBV11-2 and TRBJ1-2, the CDR3 gives the full variable domain: EAGVAQSPRYKIIEKRQSVAFWCNPISGHATLYWYQQILGQGPKLLIQFQNNGVVDDSQLPKDRFSAERLKGVDSTLKIQPAKLEDSAVYLCASTSDRGPYNGYTFGSGTRLTVV.

This clonotype was counted a few times. The chain couples TRBV19 to TRBJ2-2; weak D call: TRBD1 (6 bases). The CDR3 is 14 residues long. Germline V gene sequence: CDR1 LNHDA, CDR2 SQIVND (reference sequence). V was cut by 6 bases and J by 3 bases, with 11 bases left in between. CDR3 DNA: TGTGCCAGTAGCTGGGACATCCACACCGGGGAGCTGTTTTTT. It is translated as CASSWDIHTGELFF.

In this sample, this clonotype turned up a few times. The V gene is TRBV7-2, the J gene TRBJ2-3; the match to TRBD2 covers 9 bases. The CDR3 covers 16 residues. Germline V CDR1 and CDR2: SGHTA, FQGNSA. After removal of 3 bases from V and 6 bases from J, the junction contained 10 bases not matched to a gene. The CDR3 reads CASSFLGAGGPDTQYF. CDR3 in DNA: TGTGCCAGCAGCTTCCTCGGGGCGGGAGGGCCGGATACGCAGTATTTT.